This T cell receptor beta chain comes out of a study of HIV-infected patients and healthy controls. This clonotype has just a few counts. TCRdb ran MiXCR on the 5' RACE reads and lists one entry per CDR3 protein. The top ten hold less than 6% of the sample, which has tens of thousands of distinct CDR3 sequences, roughly a sixth seen once. Sequencing was done on a sample of CD4+ T cells from blood. The origin of this receptor is a human donor in good health.

The CDR3 region is CASSKAGSCLFF. CDR3 sequence (DNA): TGTGCCAGCAGCAAAGCTGGGAGTTGTCTGTTTTTT. This chain connects TRBV21-1 to TRBJ2-2; the D segment call TRBD2 is taken from the table without a DNA check. TRBV21-1 is noted as a pseudogene. This CDR3 has 12 residues.